This is a list of T cell receptor beta chains from one sample in a study of blood T cell repertoires in COVID-19. TCRdb's copy holds only in-frame clones and misses some; the assay was immunoSEQ multiplex PCR. The data show some 270,000 clones, about nine tenths seen once. Sequencing was done on a sample of peripheral blood. These receptors all stem from a man between 45 and 60 years old with acute or convalescent COVID-19. Each CDR3 is given without its conserved first and last residue. D genes are given only for firm matches.

>TRBJ1-5|TRBD1|TRBV12-5
ASGLAPGQGRGQPQH
>TRBJ1-3|-|TRBV5-1
ASSLSQNGNTIY
>TRBJ2-7|TRBD2|TRBV27
ASGLAGSYEQY
>TRBJ2-6|-|TRBV27
ASSLGSRGLPGANVLT
>TRBJ1-2|TRBD1|TRBV7-8
ASSLGRGQVEGYT
>TRBJ1-6|-|TRBV7-9
ASSLGSSYNSPLH
>TRBJ2-1|-|TRBV12-3/TRBV12-4
ASNPRQYNEQF
>TRBJ1-2|TRBD1|TRBV19
ASSISGQGAWYGYT
>TRBJ2-5|TRBD2|TRBV2
ASKERGTEETQY
>TRBJ2-7|-|TRBV9
ASSVDNYEQY
>TRBJ1-1|TRBD1|TRBV5-1
ASSWDREEAF
>TRBJ2-1|TRBD2|TRBV5-4
ASSLGGQRGYNEQF
>TRBJ1-6|-|TRBV5-1
ASSLGRENSPLH
>TRBJ2-5|-|TRBV18
ASSPIQVETQY
>TRBJ2-3|-|TRBV7-9
AINSGISTDTQY
>TRBJ2-6|TRBD1|TRBV29-1
SVWDRAGANVLT
>TRBJ1-2|-|TRBV6-5
ASSYWGGTKDGYT
>TRBJ2-2|-|TRBV19
ASSGGARNTGELF
>TRBJ1-1|-|TRBV5-1
ASSRREVNTEAF
>TRBJ1-2|-|TRBV10-2
ASSEWRGEINYGYT
>TRBJ1-5|-|TRBV7-9
ASSQSNQPQH
>TRBJ2-7|-|TRBV2
ASEGVGSYEQY
>TRBJ2-7|TRBD2|TRBV2
ASSDSGGAYEQY
>TRBJ1-4|-|TRBV5-4
ASSLGRTGEEKLF
>TRBJ1-1|TRBD1|TRBV19
ASSPMTGEAF
>TRBJ1-5|-|TRBV10-1
ASSRHRTFGFGQPQH
>TRBJ1-2|TRBD1|TRBV5-4
ASSLEWDRPV
>TRBJ1-5|TRBD1|TRBV6-1
ASSEVAGGPTPQH
>TRBJ1-2|TRBD1|TRBV3-1/TRBV3-2
ASSQDNRGGYGYT
>TRBJ2-5|TRBD2|TRBV3-1/TRBV3-2
ASSQSGGGARETQY
>TRBJ2-5|TRBD2|TRBV9
ASSVTSGETQY
>TRBJ1-2|TRBD1|TRBV5-6
ASSQIGQAGGYT
>TRBJ1-6|TRBD1|TRBV6-5
ASRDRVDNSPLH
>TRBJ1-2|TRBD1|TRBV6-5
ASSSGQGYGYT
>TRBJ2-1|TRBD2|TRBV5-4
ASSPGSSGPRGEQF
>TRBJ2-4|TRBD1|TRBV2
ASSSGQGRN
>TRBJ1-2|TRBD1|TRBV6-1
ASSEAVTGVRSGYT
>TRBJ2-7|TRBD1|TRBV29-1
SVLTGGSSYEQY
>TRBJ1-6|-|TRBV5-1
ASSSETTYNSPLH
>TRBJ1-3|-|TRBV11-2
ASSSDTYREFGNTIY
>TRBJ2-1|TRBD1|TRBV7-3
ASSFEGGAYNEQF
>TRBJ1-1|-|TRBV2
ASSEGEMNTEAF
>TRBJ2-7|-|TRBV5-5
ASSSFPRDNSYEQY
>TRBJ2-3|-|TRBV3-1/TRBV3-2
ASSQQVVQDTQY
>TRBJ1-4|-|TRBV21-1
ASSDREGPVYCGDRAEIEI
>TRBJ1-1|-|TRBV30
AWGEVNTEAF
>TRBJ1-1|-|TRBV5-1
ASSSQGNTEAF
>TRBJ2-2|TRBD1|TRBV29-1
SVATGTATGELF
>TRBJ1-6|TRBD1|TRBV5-4
ASTQDRAENSPLH
>TRBJ2-3|-|TRBV29-1
SVDGSTDTQY
>TRBJ1-1|TRBD1|TRBV9
ASSVEGAPAGTEAF
>TRBJ1-2|-|TRBV9
ASSGTGIYGYT
>TRBJ2-5|TRBD2|TRBV12-5
ASGLVLLERGAGETQY
>TRBJ2-2|TRBD2|TRBV11-3
ASSLGSGGSRTGELF
>TRBJ2-7|-|TRBV11-2
ASSVTGGNEQY
>TRBJ2-1|-|TRBV7-3
ASSLGLAPGYNEQF
>TRBJ1-2|TRBD1|TRBV3-1/TRBV3-2
ASSIRDSPYGYT
>TRBJ2-2|TRBD1|TRBV7-3
ASTRDRGELF
>TRBJ2-4|TRBD1|TRBV6-1
ASSVRDRGSKNIQY